The clone carrying this T cell receptor beta chain was recorded once. The antigen remains undetermined. CDR1 SGHRS and CDR2 YFSETQ come from the germline V gene. Trimming cost V 0 bases and J 0 bases, with 8 bases left between them. The CDR3 sequence is 15 residues long. Use of 60 Vbeta and 13 Jbeta primers characterized the PCR. The method was immunoSEQ multiplex PCR; TCRdb's version includes in-frame clones alone and lacks a portion of them. Of about 110,000 clones detected, roughly 82% appear once; the ten largest clones hold approximately 1.5%. The data were obtained in a study of cytomegalovirus exposure and HLA in healthy donors. Study-wide background: Of approximately 400 genotyped donors, 70% to 85% clustered with self-reported Caucasian donors. Overall study results and limits: Sequencing likely produced, as an artifact, a cluster of highly shared sequence variants.

This clonotype originated in a man aged 45-60 years in good health and CMV-seronegative. The chain uses TRBV5-1 and TRBJ2-3; D is undetermined. Sequenced sample: PBMCs. CDR3 region: CASSLGDTSTDTQYF. DNA of the CDR3: TGCGCCAGCAGCTTGGGAGATACGAGCACAGATACGCAGTATTTT.